This TCR beta chain was found in a study of cytomegalovirus exposure and HLA in healthy donors. This clone appeared a few times. Trimming removed 5 bases from V and 1 base from J, with 12 bases in between. Germline loops: CDR1 SGHRS, CDR2 YFSETQ. CDR3 length: 14 residues. The PCR ran on 60 Vbeta and 13 Jbeta primers. The assay was immunoSEQ multiplex PCR, and TCRdb's table has in-frame clones only and misses some. The repertoire includes about 190,000 clones, roughly 81% of them detected once, and 2% to 2.5% sits in the top ten. The TCR was taken from a woman between 25 and 40 years old in good health and CMV-seropositive. The chain is built from TRBV5-1 and TRBJ1-2; no reliable D call. Sequencing was performed on PBMCs. The CDR3 sequence: CASSPGGINYGYTF. DNA for the CDR3: TGCGCCAGCAGTCCTGGTGGCATTAACTATGGCTACACCTTC.